This TCR beta chain was found in a study of tumor-infiltrating lymphocytes in glioblastoma multiforme. Study-wide points: Detected clone frequencies may not reflect cell counts, being RNA-based. Functional subtype sorting of these T cells was not performed.

Note on this clonotype: Its antigen is still unknown. An end of the junction does not agree with germline; a read error may underlie this.

The germline CDR1 and CDR2 sequences are MNHEY and SVGAGI. The CDR3 has 16 residues. Three nested ARM-PCR rounds with V-beta and C-beta primers built TCRB libraries. TCRB-specific cDNA synthesis used approximately 0.5 ug of total RNA. TCRdb passed the multiplex PCR reads through MiXCR, listing each CDR3 protein once. The table has about 32,000 distinct CDR3 sequences, 60% to 75% seen once. V is TRBV6-5 and J is TRBJ2-1; D uncertain. Sequencing input: brain tumor tissue. The source of this sequence is a male donor with glioblastoma. CDR3 in DNA: TGTGCCAGCAGTACCGAGACCGCGATCTCCTACAATGAGCGGTTCTTC. Translated, it gives CASSTETAISYNERFF.